These T cell receptor beta chains were read from a single sample in a study of T-cell memory formation after mild COVID-19. TCRdb re-called the 5' RACE reads through MiXCR, storing one row per CDR3 protein. Found here are around 390,000 distinct CDR3 sequences, about 16% of them singletons; the top ten hold about a fifth. Material for sequencing was PBMCs or a T cell subset sorted from them (not recorded which). These TCRs come from a man aged 18 to 35 who had mild COVID-19 (a few samples of this study predate the infection). Cell type and time point are not known. The CDR3 runs from the conserved cysteine through the conserved F or W. D genes are given only for firm matches. The size of a clone is reported for some rows only, either as once, few or many, or as a class for expanded clones.

j_call d_call v_call clone_size cdr3_nt cdr3_aa
TRBJ1-1 NA TRBV5-5 NA TGTGCCAGCAGCTTTCTGCCCGCTGAAGCTTTCTTT CASSFLPAEAFF
TRBJ2-4 NA TRBV12-3/TRBV12-4 NA TGTGCCAGCAGTTCCTCGTTCGAACTAGCCAAAAACATTCAGTACTTC CASSSSFELAKNIQYF
TRBJ2-5 TRBD1 TRBV20-1 few TGCAGTGCAGAGGGACAGGGGTTCCAAGAGACCCAGTACTTC CSAEGQGFQETQYF
TRBJ2-2 TRBD2 TRBV5-6 many TGTGCCAGCAGCTTGCTCCTAGCGGGGGGCAGGACCGGGGAGCTGTTTTTT CASSLLLAGGRTGELFF
TRBJ1-4 NA TRBV28 few TGTGCCAGCTCGGGAGGATCTGCCACTAATGAAAAACTGTTTTTT CASSGGSATNEKLFF
TRBJ2-1 TRBD1 TRBV5-6 NA TGTGCCAGCACTCAATATACAGGGGGGCATCCCAATGAGCAGTTCTTC CASTQYTGGHPNEQFF
TRBJ1-2 TRBD1 TRBV6-5 NA TGTGCCAGCAGTTCCGAGGACAGGGGAGTCTATGGCTACACCTTC CASSSEDRGVYGYTF
TRBJ1-5 NA TRBV3-1 few TGTGCCAGCAGCCAAGATTGGCGGGGAGGCAATCAGCCCCAGCATTTT CASSQDWRGGNQPQHF
TRBJ2-7 NA TRBV18 NA TGTGCCAGCTCACCACGCGGGGAGAGCGAGCAGTACTTC CASSPRGESEQYF
TRBJ2-3 NA TRBV6-2/TRBV6-3 NA TGTGCCAGCAGTTACAACAGGGACAACACAGATACGCAGTATTTT CASSYNRDNTDTQYF
TRBJ2-5 TRBD2 TRBV3-1 few TGTGCCAGCAGCCAAGATCTCGGCCTAGCGGGGGGCCTTCAAGAGACCCAGTACTTC CASSQDLGLAGGLQETQYF
TRBJ2-1 NA TRBV5-1 few TGCGCCAGCAGCTCCAGGGGGGTGGGAAATGAGCAGTTCTTC CASSSRGVGNEQFF
TRBJ1-1 NA TRBV11-3 NA TGTGCCAGCAGCGTGGGACCGCAAAGGCAAGCTTTCTTT CASSVGPQRQAFF
TRBJ1-5 TRBD1 TRBV20-1 NA TGCAGTGCTAGAGATCGTCGGACAGGGTACAATCAGCCCCAGCATTTT CSARDRRTGYNQPQHF
TRBJ2-3 NA TRBV20-1 NA TGCAGTGTAGGTCCAGGGCGTCGCACAGATACGCAGTATTTT CSVGPGRRTDTQYF
TRBJ2-3 NA TRBV29-1 NA TGCAGCGTTACCCAAGGTGGTACGCAGTATTTT CSVTQGGTQYF
TRBJ2-4 NA TRBV19 NA TGTGCCAGTAGTTGGGGTTTGGACATTCAGTACTTC CASSWGLDIQYF
TRBJ2-5 NA TRBV7-3 NA TGTGCCAGCAGCTGGGGACTGCTTGAGACCCAGTACTTC CASSWGLLETQYF
TRBJ1-4 TRBD1 TRBV4-2 few TGTGCCAGCAGCCAACCCAGGACAGGGCAAAATGAAAAACTGTTTTTT CASSQPRTGQNEKLFF
TRBJ2-2 NA TRBV7-7 few TGTGCCAGCAGCTCGGGACATGCGAACACCGGGGAGCTGTTTTTT CASSSGHANTGELFF
TRBJ2-5 NA TRBV4-3 many TGCGCCAGCAGCCAATCCCGGGTTTCAGAGACCCAGTACTTC CASSQSRVSETQYF
TRBJ1-5 NA TRBV4-1 NA TGCGCCAGCAGCCAAGGGGGTCAAGGACGGAGGAATCAGCCCCAGCATTTT CASSQGGQGRRNQPQHF
TRBJ1-5 TRBD1 TRBV19 NA TGTGCCAGTAGTATGCGGGGACAGATTAGCAATCAGCCCCAGCATTTT CASSMRGQISNQPQHF
TRBJ1-3 TRBD1 TRBV10-3 NA TGTGCCATAACGCCCGGGACAGGGGGCCTCGGGAACACCATATATTTT CAITPGTGGLGNTIYF
TRBJ2-5 TRBD2 TRBV27 few TGTGCCAGCAGGCGGGGGATCCGGGACCTCTTCTTC CASRRGIRDLFF
TRBJ1-1 NA TRBV7-2 many TGTGCCAGCAGCCCTAGAGCGAGGAACACTGAAGCTTTCTTT CASSPRARNTEAFF
TRBJ2-4 NA TRBV4-2 few TGTGCCAGCAGCCCCGCTTCTGGGGGGTCCAAAAACATTCAGTACTTC CASSPASGGSKNIQYF
TRBJ2-3 NA TRBV20-1 NA TGCAGTGCTATATACGACATGTGGGCGGCAGATACGCAGTATTTT CSAIYDMWAADTQYF
TRBJ2-3 NA TRBV29-1 once TGCAGCGTAGATGGGCCAGATACGCAGTATTTT CSVDGPDTQYF
TRBJ1-3 NA TRBV28 NA TGTGCCAGCTCGGACTTTGGAAACACCATATATTTT CASSDFGNTIYF
TRBJ1-2 NA TRBV5-1 many TGCGCCAGCAGCCCGCGGACAGCGTCCTATGGCTACACCTTC CASSPRTASYGYTF
TRBJ2-1 TRBD2 TRBV20-1 many TGCAGTGCTAGAGTCGGGGGGGATGAGCAGTTCTTC CSARVGGDEQFF
TRBJ2-6 NA TRBV20-1 NA TGCAGTGCTAGAGATCAACAGGGACGCTCTGGGGCCAACGTCCTGACTTTC CSARDQQGRSGANVLTF
TRBJ1-6 NA TRBV11-2 NA TGTGCCAGCAGCTTATCTGGGATGGTTTCACCCCTCCACTTT CASSLSGMVSPLHF
TRBJ1-6 NA TRBV7-9 NA TGTGCCAGCAGGAGGGCATCCAATTCACCCCTCCACTTT CASRRASNSPLHF
TRBJ2-1 TRBD1 TRBV20-1 many TGCAGTGCTAGAGATCGGGGTGGGGACAGGGTAGGGAATGAGCAGTTCTTC CSARDRGGDRVGNEQFF
TRBJ1-6 TRBD1 TRBV7-2 many TGTGCCAGCAGCCCTCGGACAGGGGATTCACCCCTCCACTTT CASSPRTGDSPLHF
TRBJ1-5 NA TRBV15 NA TGTGCCACCAGCAGAGACACAGGTGGAGCTCAGCCCCAGCATTTT CATSRDTGGAQPQHF
TRBJ1-1 TRBD1 TRBV11-2 NA TGTGCCAGCAGCTTCGACAGGGAGAACACTGAAGCTTTCTTT CASSFDRENTEAFF
TRBJ1-6 NA TRBV6-5 NA TGTGCCAGCAGTTACTCAGGGAGAGGTTCACCCCTCCACTTT CASSYSGRGSPLHF
TRBJ2-1 NA TRBV19 NA TGTGCCAGTAGTCCTTATTCAGTCCCGAATGAGCAGTTCTTC CASSPYSVPNEQFF